Here is one T cell receptor (delta chain) with its context. Its binding antigen is unknown. A much larger clone is a single base away; this may be a read error. This specimen comes from a study of fetal and pediatric gammadelta thymocytes (dated 2022 in TCRdb). Context from the whole study: To strengthen a single-cell study of gammadelta thymocyte development, the researchers used bulk gammadelta thymocyte repertoires that mixed previously published data with newly generated, unpublished data. Bulk TCR repertoire data were included to raise the number of subjects and reinforce the CDR3 publicity analysis. The bulk gammadelta thymocyte repertoires combined unpublished data with previously published data (refs 27,28). A total of roughly 10 subjects, comprising 3 fetal thymus donors and 7 pediatric thymus donors, were covered by the bulk gammadelta thymocyte repertoire set. Overall study results and their limits: Fetal gammadelta thymocyte repertoires were previously reported to be enriched for TRDV2, TRGV8 and TRGV9 usage, low N additions and public CDR3s compared with post-natal repertoires.

TCRdb names Illumina MiSeq as the instrument used. The original methods were these. For publicity analysis, the Vgamma9Vdelta2 and nonVgamma9Vdelta2 bulk CDR3 files of each subject were merged into one combined repertoire per subject. CDR3 publicity was given a score from 0 to 19 by checking each amino acid sequence across 9 single-cell datasets and 10 bulk repertoires with base R and dplyr. Via CATT, TCRdb reprocessed the public reads, and rows with identical DNA were then joined. The V and J calls follow TCRdb's processing rather than the paper's. The sample table shows some 710 delta-chain clones, and 19% are seen once. The ten largest account for around a fifth of the sample. The CDR3 sequence holds 15 residues, the cysteine and phenylalanine included. The retained sequence is limited to the CDR3, 45 bases, with the frame set at the first base. CDR1 and CDR2 are drawn from the germline V gene: GEAIGNYY, EKD.

In Singapore, elective pregnancy terminations performed for socio-psychological reasons at roughly 14 to 22 weeks estimated gestational age were the source of the fetal thymuses. All fetuses were judged to be structurally normal by ultrasound prior to termination and by gross morphological examination after termination. For staining, thymocytes received Zombie NIR viability dye along with antibodies against CD3 (UCHT1), TCRgammadelta (11F2), TCRVgamma9 (IMMU360) and TCRVdelta2 (IMMU389). TRD and TRG CDR3 repertoires were generated in bulk, separately, from sorted Vgamma9Vdelta2 and nonVgamma9Vdelta2 gammadelta thymocytes obtained from human fetal and pediatric thymuses. Thymic cell suspensions were made from fetal and post-natal thymuses as previously described. Vgamma9Vdelta2 thymocytes were sorted as cells that were CD3+ gammadeltaTCR+ Vgamma9+ Vdelta2+. Cell sorting was done on a FACS Aria III cell sorter (BD Biosciences).

The TCR comes from a human fetus. The sequenced material came from Vgamma9Vdelta2 gamma-delta T cells from the thymus. The cell subset or site tag for this specimen amounts to: sorted CD3+gammadeltaTCR+Vgamma9+Vdelta2+ thymocytes. Recombination linked TRDV2 to TRDJ2, with 8 bases matching TRDD3. The J gene was missing in TCRdb and was found by matching the end of the DNA to germline. The DNA reads as follows: TGTGCCTGTGACACTTTGGGGGATTTGATAGCACAACTCTTCTTT. Its translation reads: CACDTLGDLIAQLFF.